This T cell receptor (beta chain) appears in the sequencing data of a study of T cell responses to AZD1222 COVID-19 vaccine (dated by TCRdb to the early 2020s). With respect to the entire study: Because spike-specific TCR depth and breadth did not differ between the two schedules, AZD1222 recipients who got a second dose at roughly 4 weeks were pooled with those who got a second dose at roughly 12 weeks. Trial participants were enrolled by age into 18-55, 56-69 and 70-plus year subgroups, with about 150, 28 and 57 TCR-sequenced participants respectively. A total of about 240 trial participants underwent TCR sequencing, of whom approximately 210 received two doses of AZD1222 and some 25 received two doses of the MenACWY control vaccine. The study at large found these results: Participants were mostly white British and included more females than males, and it was suggested by the authors that clonal diversity may have been underestimated. The vaccine-associated CD4 TCRs covered the entire spike protein, and the dominant responses fell in regions 160-218 and 743-854. Because no samples from the day 14 peak response were available, repertoires could be characterized only after the peak T cell response. After two AZD1222 doses, spike-specific TCR breadth and depth were significantly higher than at day 0 and than in MenACWY recipients. Only 5 to 7 AZD1222 recipients were SARS-CoV-2 seropositive at baseline, limiting conclusions about previously exposed vaccinees. In the small 56-69-year group, the increase in depth fell short of significance, most likely because of low power. Epitopes outside the regions mutated in the B.1.351 and B.1.1.7 variants were reportedly recognized by nearly half of the unique spike-specific TCRs.

This sample's time point label indicates: baseline before first vaccination. Vaccinee samples came from UK trials COV001 and COV002, including a single-blind randomized controlled phase 2/3 trial of AZD1222 (ChAdOx1 nCoV-19) in healthy adults. For TCRbeta chain sequencing, PBMC samples were collected from trial participants at day 0 and at day 28 after the second dose. The CDR3 regions of human TCRbeta chains were analyzed by immunosequencing. As for the authors' bioinformatics: TCRs in the repertoires were matched against a reference library of SARS-CoV-2-specific TCRs that had been generated with the MIRA antigen-specificity platform. Breadth meant the fraction of unique TCRs that were SARS-CoV-2-associated, whereas depth meant the fraction of total T cells that were SARS-CoV-2-associated. Using the MIRA data, each spike-specific TCR was mapped to the spike region that the TCR reacts to and placed in a CD4 or CD8 class. Log10-transformed breadth and depth values were compared by one-way ANOVA with Sidak's multiple comparisons tests. Sourced from immuneACCESS, this table was stored by TCRdb with only in-frame sequences that have V and J called. A share of the clones is absent; for the studies checked, an unresolved V gene accounts for under half, and the remainder has no known explanation. That table furnishes V, J and clone size, whereas the DNA furnished D and trimming. The sample data list some 97,000 clones, and about 83% of these were observed just once. Over 3% of the sample comes from the top ten.

A word on this clone: It lacks a known antigen. No much larger clonotype is one base removed from it; base qualities were not supplied.

From the cysteine through the phenylalanine, the CDR3 covers 14 amino acids. The read is trimmed to its CDR3 DNA, 42 bases read in frame from base 1. V and J lose 6 bases and 7 bases, and a span of 21 bases separates them. CDR1 and CDR2 are drawn from the germline V gene: SQVTM, ANQGSEA. The specimen was peripheral blood, collected on day 0 of AZD1222 vaccination. In this chain, TRBV29-1 is recombined with TRBJ1-2; the D region possibly corresponds to TRBD1 (5 bases align). The receptor comes from an adult in good health. The CDR3 region: CSVPVGVAWGGYTF. The DNA reads TGCAGCGTGCCAGTGGGGGTCGCTTGGGGTGGCTACACCTTC.